This T cell receptor beta chain was captured in a study of cytomegalovirus exposure and HLA in healthy donors. The study ran its PCR with 60 Vbeta and 13 Jbeta primers. Sequenced by immunoSEQ multiplex PCR; TCRdb stores in-frame clones only, minus some. The sample records roughly 170,000 clones, 77% being singletons. This clone was counted a single time. The V segment lost 2 bases and the J segment 3 bases; nucleotides outside the gene matches: 6. The CDR3 is 16 amino acids. Germline assignment: CDR1 SNHLY and CDR2 FYNNEI. This sequence joins TRBV2 and TRBJ2-2; 7 bases are shared with TRBD2. The sequence was obtained from a woman aged 25 to 39 in good health and CMV-seropositive. The sample was PBMCs. Here the CDR3 DNA reads TGTGCCAGCAGTGAAAAGCGTAGCGGGCACACCGGGGAGCTGTTTTTT. This gives the protein CASSEKRSGHTGELFF. The full variable domain, completed using reference TRBV2 and TRBJ2-2, is EPEVTQTPSHQVTQMGQEVILRCVPISNHLYFYWYRQILGQKVEFLVSFYNNEISEKSEIFDDQFSVERPDGSNFTLKIRSTKLEDSAMYFCASSEKRSGHTGELFFGEGSRLTVL.